The 2 T cell receptor beta chains given below trace back to one sample, sequenced in a study of T cell responses to AZD1222 COVID-19 vaccine. The protocol was immunoSEQ multiplex PCR, while the TCRdb copy is restricted to in-frame clones and leaves out a portion. The sample has approximately 77,000 clones, roughly 90% seen once; the top ten hold 4% to 5.5%. The sample consisted of peripheral blood, taken 28 days after the second AZD1222 dose. All receptors come from an adult who received the AZD1222 COVID-19 vaccine.

The chain joins TRBV6-2 or TRBV6-3 to TRBJ2-7; 7 bases fit TRBD2. V lost 5 bases, J lost 3 bases, and 7 bases stayed unmatched. The CDR3 runs to 14 residues. Per germline, CDR1 MNHEY and CDR2 SVGEGT. CDR3 sequence reads: CASSKSGIYYEQYF. CDR3 bases: TGTGCCAGCAGTAAAAGCGGGATCTACTACGAGCAGTACTTC.

V and J are TRBV4-3 and TRBJ2-1, with TRBD2 as a possible D gene (5 bases). Germline V lookup: CDR1 LGHNA, CDR2 YSLEER. The CDR3 contains 17 residues. Trimming took 0 bases from V and 0 from J, leaving 12 bases between them. The CDR3 sequence: CASSQDAPGSSYNEQFF. The CDR3 DNA reads TGCGCCAGCAGCCAAGATGCTCCGGGAAGCTCCTACAATGAGCAGTTCTTC.